This is a list of T cell receptor beta chains from one sample in a study of blood T cell repertoires in COVID-19. Some clones are missing from TCRdb's copy, which holds only in-frame ones; the method was immunoSEQ multiplex PCR. The sample has roughly 200,000 clones, about nine tenths seen once; the top ten hold 1.2%. Sequencing was carried out using PBMCs or T cells enriched from blood (not recorded which). The receptor source for this set is a man aged 25-40 years who had recovered from COVID-19. Both conserved end residues are part of each CDR3. Each record gives: clone size, D gene, V gene, J gene, CDR3 DNA, CDR3 protein. The D gene is left open where the match is weak. Where a row states a size, it is once, few, many or the class of an expanded clone; other rows omit it.

-	TRBD2	TRBV24-1	TRBJ2-1	TGTGCCACCAGTGATCTTAGGACTAGCGGGAGAAGGAAGTTCTTC	CATSDLRTSGRRKFF
once	TRBD2	TRBV5-1	TRBJ2-1	TGCGCCAGCAGCCCCCTTAGCGGGATCCACAATGAGCAGTTCTTC	CASSPLSGIHNEQFF
few	-	TRBV7-2	TRBJ1-6	TGTGCCAGCAGCTTCCCAGGGCAGAATTCACCCCTCCACTTT	CASSFPGQNSPLHF
once	TRBD2	TRBV4-1	TRBJ2-7	TGCGCCAGCAGCCAACTAGCGGGATCGGATGAGCAGTACTTC	CASSQLAGSDEQYF
-	-	TRBV6-2/TRBV6-3	TRBJ1-2	TGTGCCAGCAGTTACACCGGACAGCCTCCAGGTTATGGCTACACCTTC	CASSYTGQPPGYGYTF
-	TRBD1	TRBV5-5	TRBJ2-1	TGTGCCAGCAGCTTGCAGGGGGCAGGATACAATGAGCAGTTCTTC	CASSLQGAGYNEQFF
-	-	TRBV7-9	TRBJ2-7	TGTGCCAGCAGCCCCGTGGGAGCTTACGAGCAGTACTTC	CASSPVGAYEQYF
-	TRBD1	TRBV6-5	TRBJ1-6	TGTGCCAGCAGTTACCTCCAGGACAGGGAATCACCCCTCCACTTT	CASSYLQDRESPLHF
-	TRBD1	TRBV27	TRBJ1-2	TGTGCCAGCAGTTTTCAAGGGGGCGCAGGTGGCTACACCTTC	CASSFQGGAGGYTF
once	-	TRBV6-5	TRBJ2-7	TGTGCCAGCAGTAAACAGGGTTCCTACGAGCAGTACTTC	CASSKQGSYEQYF
-	TRBD1	TRBV6-2/TRBV6-3	TRBJ2-5	TGTGCCAGCAGTTCCTCCCCGGGACAGTACCTTAGGTACCAAGAGACCCAGTACTTC	CASSSSPGQYLRYQETQYF
once	TRBD1	TRBV24-1	TRBJ2-3	TGTGCCACCAGTGATGACAGGGGAGGCACAGATACGCAGTATTTT	CATSDDRGGTDTQYF
few	-	TRBV11-2	TRBJ1-1	TGTGCCAGCAGTTCTAACACTGAAGCTTTCTTT	CASSSNTEAFF
-	-	TRBV15	TRBJ1-5	TGTGCCACCAGGGGGGGATCCCCTCCTAGCAATCAGCCCCAGCATTTT	CATRGGSPPSNQPQHF
few	-	TRBV12-3/TRBV12-4	TRBJ1-6	TGTGCCAGCAGTCGAGAGCATAATTCACCCCTCCACTTT	CASSREHNSPLHF
once	TRBD2	TRBV7-2	TRBJ2-1	TGTGCCAGCAGCTTAGGAAGCGGGATTACGAATGAGCAGTTCTTC	CASSLGSGITNEQFF
-	TRBD1	TRBV7-9	TRBJ1-1	TGTGCCAGCAGCTTATGGCAGGGGGCTGGGTCGAACACTGAAGCTTTCTTT	CASSLWQGAGSNTEAFF
-	-	TRBV27	TRBJ2-3	TGTGCCAGCAGTTTAGGAGACGGCACAGATACGCAGTATTTT	CASSLGDGTDTQYF
once	-	TRBV4-1	TRBJ1-2	TGCGCCAGCAGCCCAGGGGATGGCTACACCTTC	CASSPGDGYTF
-	-	TRBV6-2/TRBV6-3	TRBJ2-7	TGTGCCAGCAGTTACCCGGGAGGGACAGCAACCTACGAGCAGTACTTC	CASSYPGGTATYEQYF
-	TRBD1	TRBV23-1	TRBJ2-7	TGCGCCAGCAGTCCCTATAGAAAGGACAGGGGGCGCGGGGAGCAGTACTTC	CASSPYRKDRGRGEQYF
-	-	TRBV29-1	TRBJ1-1	TGCAGCGTGGGGGGGCTGTCGGACACTGAAGCTTTCTTT	CSVGGLSDTEAFF
-	TRBD2	TRBV6-4	TRBJ2-2	TGTGCCAGCAGCATTGGACTAGCTTCCCCCGGGGAGCTGTTTTTT	CASSIGLASPGELFF
-	TRBD1	TRBV5-4	TRBJ2-6	TGTGCCAGCAAGACAGGGATCAACGCTGGGGCCAACGTCCTGACTTTC	CASKTGINAGANVLTF
-	-	TRBV2	TRBJ1-1	TGTGCCAGCAGTGAATTCCTCCCGAGAGAAGCTTTCTTT	CASSEFLPREAFF
-	TRBD2	TRBV4-3	TRBJ2-7	TGCGCCAGCAGCCAAGATTTTGCTAGCGGTTCCTACGAGCAGTACTTC	CASSQDFASGSYEQYF
few	-	TRBV5-1	TRBJ1-5	TGCGCCAGCAGCTTGTCGGGGGACAATCAGCCCCAGCATTTT	CASSLSGDNQPQHF
-	TRBD1	TRBV13	TRBJ2-7	TGTGCCAGCAGCTACAGACAGGGAGCCTACGAGCAGTACTTC	CASSYRQGAYEQYF
-	-	TRBV6-5	TRBJ2-7	TGTGCCAGCCGCAGCTCCTACGAGCAGTACTTC	CASRSSYEQYF
-	TRBD2	TRBV5-4	TRBJ2-3	TGTGCCAGCAGCCTCCTGGGCCGAACTAGCGGGACAGATACGCAGTATTTT	CASSLLGRTSGTDTQYF
-	-	TRBV24-1	TRBJ2-3	TGTGCCACCAGTGATTGGGACTCTAGCACAGATACGCAGTATTTT	CATSDWDSSTDTQYF
-	TRBD2	TRBV7-9	TRBJ2-5	TGTGCCAGCAGCTTAGGATCTAGCGGGAGTAGGGGAGAGACCCAGTACTTC	CASSLGSSGSRGETQYF
-	TRBD2	TRBV28	TRBJ2-7	TGTGCCAGCTCTAGCGGGAGTGGGTACGAGCAGTACTTC	CASSSGSGYEQYF
-	-	TRBV5-6	TRBJ1-5	TGTGCCAGCAGCTTAGGGAGGATCACTCAGCCCCAGCATTTT	CASSLGRITQPQHF
-	-	TRBV30	TRBJ1-1	TGTGCCTGGAGGGACCTGGGGGGCACTGAAGCTTTCTTT	CAWRDLGGTEAFF
-	-	TRBV24-1	TRBJ2-2	TGTGCCACCAGTGATTTGCAGGGTCCGGCCGGGGAGCTGTTTTTT	CATSDLQGPAGELFF
few	TRBD2	TRBV6-5	TRBJ2-3	TGTGCCAGCAGTTACGGGACTAGCGGCACAGATACGCAGTATTTT	CASSYGTSGTDTQYF
-	TRBD1	TRBV7-9	TRBJ1-2	TGTGCCAGCAGCCAGGACAGGCGTAACTATGGCTACACCTTC	CASSQDRRNYGYTF
once	TRBD1	TRBV6-1	TRBJ1-2	TGTGCCAGCAGTGAAGCGACAGGGGGAAACTATGGCTACACCTTC	CASSEATGGNYGYTF
-	TRBD1	TRBV10-3	TRBJ1-5	TGTGCCATCAGCGTAGGACAGGACAGCAATCAGCCCCAGCATTTT	CAISVGQDSNQPQHF
-	-	TRBV5-4	TRBJ1-2	TGTGCCAGCAGTCATGTGCAGGGGAACCCCTATGGCTACACCTTC	CASSHVQGNPYGYTF
-	TRBD2	TRBV5-1	TRBJ2-5	TGCGCCAGCAGCTTGGAGGGTGTGCGAGGGCCTAGCGGCAAAGAGACCCAGTACTTC	CASSLEGVRGPSGKETQYF
-	-	TRBV29-1	TRBJ2-5	TGCAGCGGCGGACAGAAGGGGGAGACCCAGTACTTC	CSGGQKGETQYF
-	-	TRBV19	TRBJ2-3	TGTGCCAGTAGTATTGGTAGCATCGATACGCAGTATTTT	CASSIGSIDTQYF
-	TRBD1	TRBV4-1	TRBJ1-5	TGCGCCAGCAGCCAAGACGAAACAGGGGTGTATCAGCCCCAGCATTTT	CASSQDETGVYQPQHF
-	-	TRBV20-1	TRBJ2-1	TGCAGTGCTAGTTCTGCAGGGTGGGGCAATGAGCAGTTCTTC	CSASSAGWGNEQFF
-	TRBD2	TRBV11-2	TRBJ2-3	TGTGCCAGCAGCCGACGGGGCGGGAGTGGGGGAGATACGCAGTATTTT	CASSRRGGSGGDTQYF
few	TRBD1	TRBV15	TRBJ1-4	TGTGCCACCAGGCCTTCGGACAGGGAGGTGGGAAAACTGTTTTTT	CATRPSDREVGKLFF
-	-	TRBV7-6	TRBJ2-7	TGTGCCAGCAGCTTACGACACTCTTACGAGCAGTACTTC	CASSLRHSYEQYF
-	TRBD2	TRBV5-1	TRBJ2-5	TGCGCCAGCAGTAAGCGGGGGACCCAAGAGACCCAGTACTTC	CASSKRGTQETQYF
once	TRBD1	TRBV29-1	TRBJ2-7	TGCAGCGTGGCGACAGGGAGCTCCTACGAGCAGTACTTC	CSVATGSSYEQYF
-	-	TRBV7-7	TRBJ2-7	TGTGCCAGCAGCTTAGACCAGGGTGACGAGCAGTACTTC	CASSLDQGDEQYF
-	-	TRBV30	TRBJ1-6	TGTGCCTGGAGTGATCTATATAATTCACCCCTCCACTTT	CAWSDLYNSPLHF
-	TRBD2	TRBV30	TRBJ2-7	TGTGCCTGGAGTGTCGTGGCGGGGGTCTTGGCCCTTCGCTCCTACGAGCAGTACTTC	CAWSVVAGVLALRSYEQYF
-	-	TRBV7-2	TRBJ2-5	TGTGCCAGCAGCTTAGGGACCCCAGGGGAGACCCAGTACTTC	CASSLGTPGETQYF
-	TRBD2	TRBV6-2/TRBV6-3	TRBJ2-5	TGTGCCAGCAGTTACTCGATACTGGGTCGACTAGCGGGAGGTCCTGAGGAGACCCAGTACTTC	CASSYSILGRLAGGPEETQYF
-	-	TRBV19	TRBJ2-2	TGTGCCAGTAGTAGTCAGGGCGGGGCCGGGGAGCTGTTTTTT	CASSSQGGAGELFF
-	TRBD1	TRBV4-1	TRBJ1-2	TGCGCCAGCAGCCAAGAGAGGACAGGGAGAAACTATGGCTACACCTTC	CASSQERTGRNYGYTF
-	-	TRBV6-5	TRBJ1-3	TGTGCCAGCAGTTACTCGACAGGAAAGGGAAACACCATATATTTT	CASSYSTGKGNTIYF
once	TRBD2	TRBV10-3	TRBJ2-3	TGTGCCATCAGTGAACCGATAACTAGCGGGAGTACAGATACGCAGTATTTT	CAISEPITSGSTDTQYF